Listed below are T cell receptor beta chains from one sample, sequenced in a study of cytomegalovirus exposure and HLA in healthy donors. Measured with immunoSEQ multiplex PCR; TCRdb has only the in-frame clones, and not every one. The table has 160,000 or so clones, approximately 79% seen once. The material sequenced was PBMCs. All receptors derive from a man aged 40-49 years in good health and CMV-seropositive. CDR3s include the opening cysteine and the closing phenylalanine or tryptophan. The order of the fields is D gene, J gene, V gene, clone size, CDR3 DNA, CDR3 protein. D genes are given only for firm matches. Clone size appears in some rows only: once, few, many, or a class for an expanded clone.

TRBD1 | TRBJ2-2 | TRBV2 | - | TGTGCCAGCAGTGAGGCCCAGGGGGCTATCGGGGAGCTGTTTTTT | CASSEAQGAIGELFF
- | TRBJ2-4 | TRBV11-3 | - | TGTGCCAGCAGCCGAATTGGACAACAAAACAGTCAGTACTTC | CASSRIGQQNSQYF
TRBD1 | TRBJ2-5 | TRBV6-5 | - | TGTGCCAGCAGGGGGACAGGGAGGGAGACCCAGTACTTC | CASRGTGRETQYF
- | TRBJ2-5 | TRBV7-4 | once | TGTGCCAGCAGCCTAGGTGAGTTACAGTCAAAAGAGACCCAGTACTTC | CASSLGELQSKETQYF
- | TRBJ1-1 | TRBV28 | - | TGTGCCAGCAGGAAACAGGGATTCACTGAAGCTTTCTTT | CASRKQGFTEAFF
TRBD2 | TRBJ2-7 | TRBV2 | - | TGTGCCAGTAGCGGGGACTCCTACGAGCAGTACTTC | CASSGDSYEQYF
TRBD1 | TRBJ2-5 | TRBV5-5 | - | TGTGCCAGCAACAGGGGGACCCAAGAGACCCAGTACTTC | CASNRGTQETQYF
- | TRBJ2-1 | TRBV5-1 | once | TGCGCCAGCACTACCAATGAGCAGTTCTTC | CASTTNEQFF
- | TRBJ1-5 | TRBV4-2 | - | TGTGCCAGCAGCCTCCACAGGCTCAAGGGCAATCAGCCCCAGCATTTT | CASSLHRLKGNQPQHF
TRBD1 | TRBJ1-2 | TRBV5-1 | - | TGCGCCAGCAGCCCCGGGGACAGAGTTGTTTCCTATGGCTACACCTTC | CASSPGDRVVSYGYTF
TRBD2 | TRBJ2-1 | TRBV28 | - | TGTGCCAGCAGTTCAGGACTAGCGGGAGTTGATGAGCAGTTCTTC | CASSSGLAGVDEQFF
- | TRBJ1-5 | TRBV11-2 | - | TGTGCCAGCAGCTTATCCCTTAATCAGCCCCAGCATTTT | CASSLSLNQPQHF
TRBD2 | TRBJ2-2 | TRBV11-3 | - | TGTGCCAGCAGCTTGTCGGGACTAGCGGGAGAGGCCGGGGAGCTGTTTTTT | CASSLSGLAGEAGELFF
TRBD2 | TRBJ2-5 | TRBV10-1 | - | TGCGCCAGCACCCCGGGAGGGAGAGAGACCCAGTACTTC | CASTPGGRETQYF
TRBD2 | TRBJ2-1 | TRBV12-5 | - | TGTGCTAGTGGGCGCGGGAGATCGGCGTTCTTC | CASGRGRSAFF
TRBD1 | TRBJ2-1 | TRBV5-1 | once | TGCGCCAGCAGCTTGGAAACAGGGGGCGAGCAGTTCTTC | CASSLETGGEQFF
- | TRBJ2-1 | TRBV11-3 | - | TGTGCCAGCAGCTTAGACGCAAGGGGCTACAATGAGCAGTTCTTC | CASSLDARGYNEQFF
- | TRBJ1-1 | TRBV5-5 | - | TGTGCCAGCAGCTTGGCCGGGGGACTCACTGAAGCTTTCTTT | CASSLAGGLTEAFF
- | TRBJ1-4 | TRBV18 | - | TGTGCCAGCTCACCCAGATCCGCGGCTGAAAAACTGTTTTTT | CASSPRSAAEKLFF
- | TRBJ2-3 | TRBV9 | - | TGTGCCAGCAGCCGCCGGGACACAGATACGCAGTATTTT | CASSRRDTDTQYF
TRBD2 | TRBJ2-1 | TRBV2 | once | TGTGCCAGCAGTGAGCGGGAGTCCTACAATGAGCAGTTCTTC | CASSERESYNEQFF
TRBD2 | TRBJ2-5 | TRBV5-1 | - | TGCGCCAGCAGCCTCGGGGGGGGACTAGCGGTGGGCCAAGAGACCCAGTACTTC | CASSLGGGLAVGQETQYF
- | TRBJ2-7 | TRBV19 | - | TGTGCCAGTAGTATCGGACTCCGCTACGAGCAGTACTTC | CASSIGLRYEQYF
TRBD1 | TRBJ1-1 | TRBV5-1 | - | TGCGCCAGCAGCGCTAGGACAGGGGATGGGACTGAAGCTTTCTTT | CASSARTGDGTEAFF
- | TRBJ2-6 | TRBV19 | few | TGTGAGGGCGCGAGCTCTGGGGCCAACGGCCTGACTTTC | CEGASSGANGLTF
TRBD2 | TRBJ2-2 | TRBV9 | once | TGTGCCAGCAGCGGATATAGCGGGCCTTCGAACACCGGGGAGCTGTTTTTT | CASSGYSGPSNTGELFF
- | TRBJ1-2 | TRBV29-1 | - | TGCAGCGTTGGTTCCGGGACACCACTCGGCTACACCTTC | CSVGSGTPLGYTF
TRBD1 | TRBJ2-6 | TRBV10-1 | - | TGCGCCAGCAGTCCGGGACAGGGGCTCTCTGGGGCCAACGGCCTGACTTTC | CASSPGQGLSGANGLTF
TRBD2 | TRBJ2-1 | TRBV29-1 | once | TGCAGCGTCCGGGACTATCACAATGAGCAGTTCTTC | CSVRDYHNEQFF
- | TRBJ1-1 | TRBV11-2 | - | TGTGCCAGCAGCTCTCTACGACAGACCATGAACACTGAAGCTTTCTTT | CASSSLRQTMNTEAFF
- | TRBJ2-7 | TRBV2 | - | TGTGCCAGCACCGAAGGAAACTTCGCGGGGCAGTACTTC | CASTEGNFAGQYF
TRBD1 | TRBJ1-5 | TRBV15 | - | TGTGCCACCAGCGCCCGGACAGGCGAAAATCAGCCCCAGCATTTT | CATSARTGENQPQHF
- | TRBJ1-1 | TRBV29-1 | once | TGCAGCGTTGATTTGCGGCAGGGGGAAGCTTTCTTT | CSVDLRQGEAFF
- | TRBJ2-2 | TRBV19 | - | TGTGTCAGTAGTCCCCGTACCGGGGAGCTGTTTTTT | CVSSPRTGELFF
- | TRBJ2-7 | TRBV18 | - | TGTGCCAGCTCAGGCTCGAGGGCAACCTACGAGCAGTACTTC | CASSGSRATYEQYF
TRBD1 | TRBJ2-7 | TRBV28 | - | TGTGCCAGCAGCCAATCGCCCGGGACAGCCTACGAGCAGTACTTC | CASSQSPGTAYEQYF
TRBD2 | TRBJ2-7 | TRBV11-3 | - | TGTGCCAGCAGCTTATCCGCTAGCGGGAGTTACGAGCAGTACTTC | CASSLSASGSYEQYF
- | TRBJ1-6 | TRBV19 | - | TGTGCCAGTAGTTCCCTGGTCGGGGGAACGAATTCACCCCTCCACTTT | CASSSLVGGTNSPLHF
- | TRBJ2-1 | TRBV5-1 | - | TGCGCCAGCAGGCAGGACTACAATGAGCAGTTCTTC | CASRQDYNEQFF
TRBD1 | TRBJ1-3 | TRBV2 | - | TGTGCCAGCAGTCCGGGACAGGCCTACCTCACCATATATTTT | CASSPGQAYLTIYF
- | TRBJ1-5 | TRBV6-5 | medium-sized | TGTGCCAGCAGTTACGGGGGGGGCAATCAGCCCCAGCATTTT | CASSYGGGNQPQHF
- | TRBJ2-3 | TRBV21-1 | - | TGTGCCAGCACTTCAACTAGCGGGAGACCAGATACGCAGTATTTT | CASTSTSGRPDTQYF
TRBD1 | TRBJ1-1 | TRBV29-1 | few | TGCAGCGTTGACAGGGGGCGGAGAACTGAAGCTTTCTTT | CSVDRGRRTEAFF
TRBD2 | TRBJ2-4 | TRBV11-3 | - | TGTGCCAGCAGCTTAGATAGCGGGTCGAGAAACATTCAGTACTTC | CASSLDSGSRNIQYF
TRBD1 | TRBJ1-1 | TRBV5-1 | - | TGCGCCAGCAGCCGACAGGGGTCGAACACTGAAGCTTTCTTT | CASSRQGSNTEAFF
TRBD2 | TRBJ2-3 | TRBV5-1 | - | TGCGCCAGCAGCTTGGAATTGCCGGGACTAGCGGCCACAGATACGCAGTATTTT | CASSLELPGLAATDTQYF
- | TRBJ2-7 | TRBV27 | - | TGTGCCAGCAGTTTATCCGGGAGAAATAACGAGCAGTACTTC | CASSLSGRNNEQYF
- | TRBJ1-2 | TRBV5-1 | - | TGCGCCAGCAGCTTGGCCCCGTATGGCTACACCTTC | CASSLAPYGYTF
TRBD2 | TRBJ2-3 | TRBV6-6 | - | TGTGCCAGCAGACCGACTAGCGGGACGGGGACAGATACGCAGTATTTT | CASRPTSGTGTDTQYF
- | TRBJ2-2 | TRBV7-9 | few | TGTGCCAGCAGCTTGTACGGGAGGAACACCGGGGAGCTGTTTTTT | CASSLYGRNTGELFF
- | TRBJ2-7 | TRBV11-2 | few | TGTGCCAGCAGCCCAAAAATGGCAGGCACTTACGAGCAGTACTTC | CASSPKMAGTYEQYF